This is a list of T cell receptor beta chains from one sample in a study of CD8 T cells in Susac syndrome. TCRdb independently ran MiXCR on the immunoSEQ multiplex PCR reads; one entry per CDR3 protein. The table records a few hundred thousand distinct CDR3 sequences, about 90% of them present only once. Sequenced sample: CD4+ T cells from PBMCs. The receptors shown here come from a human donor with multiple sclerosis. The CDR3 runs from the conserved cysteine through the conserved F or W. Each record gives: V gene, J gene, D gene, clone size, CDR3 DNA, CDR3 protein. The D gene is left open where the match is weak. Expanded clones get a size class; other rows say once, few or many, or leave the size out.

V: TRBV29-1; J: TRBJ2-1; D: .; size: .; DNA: TGCAGCGTTGGGTCTGCCTCGGGTGAGCAGTTCTTC; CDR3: CSVGSASGEQFF
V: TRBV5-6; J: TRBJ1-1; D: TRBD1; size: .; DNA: TGTGCCAGCAGCTTGGACAGGGGGCTAACTGAAGCTTTCTTT; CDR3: CASSLDRGLTEAFF
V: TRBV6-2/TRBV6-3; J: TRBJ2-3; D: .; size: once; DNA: TGTGCCAGCAGTTTACAGGGTTCCACAGATACGCAGTATTTT; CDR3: CASSLQGSTDTQYF
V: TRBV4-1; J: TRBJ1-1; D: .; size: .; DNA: TGCGCCAGCAGCCAGGAGACCCAGGGCACTGAAGCTTTCTTT; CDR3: CASSQETQGTEAFF
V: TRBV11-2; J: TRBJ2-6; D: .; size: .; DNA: TGTGCCAGCAGCCCTTGGGGGGAGGCTGGGGCCAACGTCCTGACTTTC; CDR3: CASSPWGEAGANVLTF
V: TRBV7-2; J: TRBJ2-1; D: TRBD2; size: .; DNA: TGTGCCAGCAGCTTAATCTCTAGCGGACGCTACAATGAGCAGTTCTTC; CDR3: CASSLISSGRYNEQFF
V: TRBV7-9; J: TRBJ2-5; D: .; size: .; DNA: TGTGCCAGCAGCCAGGAGCCAAACAGGGTAGAGACCCAGTACTTC; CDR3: CASSQEPNRVETQYF
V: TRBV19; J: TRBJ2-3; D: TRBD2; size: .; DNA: TGTGCCAGTACGCTAGCGGGAGGGCGAAGCACAGATACGCAGTATTTT; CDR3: CASTLAGGRSTDTQYF
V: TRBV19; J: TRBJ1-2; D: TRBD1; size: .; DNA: TGTGCCAGTAGTACCGTGGGGGACAGGGCAGGCTACACCTTC; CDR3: CASSTVGDRAGYTF
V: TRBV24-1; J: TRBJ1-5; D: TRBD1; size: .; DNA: TGTGCCACCAGTGACCGCGGGACAGGGAATCAGCCCCAGCATTTT; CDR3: CATSDRGTGNQPQHF
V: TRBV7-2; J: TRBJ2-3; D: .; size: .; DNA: TGTGCCAGCAGCTTAGACAGGCCCGCAGATACGCAGTATTTT; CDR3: CASSLDRPADTQYF
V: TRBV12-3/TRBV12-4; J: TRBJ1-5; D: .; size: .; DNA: TGTGCCAGCAGTTTAGCATCGGGCCAAGGGCCCCAGCATTTT; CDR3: CASSLASGQGPQHF
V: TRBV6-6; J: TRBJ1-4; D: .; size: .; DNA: TGTGCCAGCAGTTACCGGGACCGTAATGAAAAACTGTTTTTT; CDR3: CASSYRDRNEKLFF
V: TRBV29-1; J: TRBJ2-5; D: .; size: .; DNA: TGCAGCGTTGAATTGGTCCAGGGCCAAGAGACCCAGTACTTC; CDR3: CSVELVQGQETQYF
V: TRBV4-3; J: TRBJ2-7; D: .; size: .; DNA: TGCGCCAGCAGCCAAGATCCAGTCCCAGCCTACGAGCAGTACTTC; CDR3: CASSQDPVPAYEQYF
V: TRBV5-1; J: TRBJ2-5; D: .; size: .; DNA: TGCGCCAGCAGCTTGGTGGGGAACCCAGAGACCCAGTACTTC; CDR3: CASSLVGNPETQYF
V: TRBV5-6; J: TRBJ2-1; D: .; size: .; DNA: TGTGCCAGCAGGGGTCTAAATTCTCAGTTCTTC; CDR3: CASRGLNSQFF
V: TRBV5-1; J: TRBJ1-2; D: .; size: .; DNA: TGCGCCAGCAGCTTGGTTGGTAGTGGCTACACCTTC; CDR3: CASSLVGSGYTF
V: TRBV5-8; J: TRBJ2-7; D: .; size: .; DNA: TGTGCCAGCAGCTTGGGATCTTACTTCAGCTCCTACGAGCAGTACTTC; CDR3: CASSLGSYFSSYEQYF
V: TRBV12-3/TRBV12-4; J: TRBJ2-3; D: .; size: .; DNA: TGTGCCAGCAGTTTAGGGAATACGCAGTATTTT; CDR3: CASSLGNTQYF
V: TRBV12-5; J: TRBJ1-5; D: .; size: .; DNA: TGTGCTAGTGGTTTGGTAGGCAGCAACCTCGATCAGCCCCAGCATTTT; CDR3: CASGLVGSNLDQPQHF
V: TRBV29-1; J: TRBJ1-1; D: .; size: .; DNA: TGCAGCGTTGAAGGGGTTATGAACACTGAAGCTTTCTTT; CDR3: CSVEGVMNTEAFF
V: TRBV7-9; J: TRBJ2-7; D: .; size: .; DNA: TGTGCCAGCAGCCTCGCCAGGTGGGACGAGCAGTACTTC; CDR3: CASSLARWDEQYF
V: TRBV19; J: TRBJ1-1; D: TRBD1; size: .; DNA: TGTGCCAGTAGTATGAACAGGGGGCTCACTGAAGCTTTCTTT; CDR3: CASSMNRGLTEAFF
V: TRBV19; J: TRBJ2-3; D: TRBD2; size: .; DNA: TGTGCCAGTAGTATTCGAAGACTAGCGCACACTAGCACAGATACGCAGTATTTT; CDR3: CASSIRRLAHTSTDTQYF
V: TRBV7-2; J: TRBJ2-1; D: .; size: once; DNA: TGTGCCAGCAGCTTAGCGGGGACCGTAGGGGAGCAGTTCTTC; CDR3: CASSLAGTVGEQFF
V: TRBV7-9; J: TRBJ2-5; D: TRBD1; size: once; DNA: TGTGCCAGCCTTCGGGACAGCCAAGAGACCCAGTACTTC; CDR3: CASLRDSQETQYF
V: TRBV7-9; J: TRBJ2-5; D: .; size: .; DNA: TGTGCCAGCAGCTTTGAAGCGGGTTTGGGAGAGACCCAGTACTTC; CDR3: CASSFEAGLGETQYF
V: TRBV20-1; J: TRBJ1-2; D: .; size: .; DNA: TGCAGTGCTCGCAGACAGGCTACTAACTATGGCTACACCTTC; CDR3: CSARRQATNYGYTF
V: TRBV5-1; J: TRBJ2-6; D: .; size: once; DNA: TGCGCCAGCAGCTTGTCGGTGATTTCTGGGGCCAACGTCCTGACTTTC; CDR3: CASSLSVISGANVLTF
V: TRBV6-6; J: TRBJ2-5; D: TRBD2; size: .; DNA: TGTGCCAGCAGTCCGGGGGGGTACAAGGTAGAGACCCAGTACTTC; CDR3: CASSPGGYKVETQYF
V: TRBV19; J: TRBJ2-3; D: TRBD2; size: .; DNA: TGTGCCAGTAGTATACCGCTAGCGGGAGAAGGACGGCAGTATTTT; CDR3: CASSIPLAGEGRQYF
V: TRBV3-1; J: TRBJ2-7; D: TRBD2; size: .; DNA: TGTGCCAGCAGCTCTAGCGGAGGAGGCTACGAGCAGTACTTC; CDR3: CASSSSGGGYEQYF
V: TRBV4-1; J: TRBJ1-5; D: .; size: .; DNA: TGCGCCAGCAGCCACCGGGGGAGTGGGGGATTAAATCAGCCCCAGCATTTT; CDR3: CASSHRGSGGLNQPQHF
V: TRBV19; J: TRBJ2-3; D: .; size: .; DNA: TGTGCCAGTAGTATAATTACGGCCTCCACAGATACGCAGTATTTT; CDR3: CASSIITASTDTQYF
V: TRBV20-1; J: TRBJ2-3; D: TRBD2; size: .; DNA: TGCAGTGCTAGCCGCACCGGGACTAGCGGGAGGGCCGCCTTCACAGATACGCAGTATTTT; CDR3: CSASRTGTSGRAAFTDTQYF
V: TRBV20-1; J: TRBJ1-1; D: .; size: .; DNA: TGCAGTGCTAGAGCAGGGTATTGGGACACTGAAGCTTTCTTT; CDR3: CSARAGYWDTEAFF
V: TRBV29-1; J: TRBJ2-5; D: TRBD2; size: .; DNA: TGCAGCGTTGAAGATGCGGGGGGTCAAGAGACCCAGTACTTC; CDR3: CSVEDAGGQETQYF
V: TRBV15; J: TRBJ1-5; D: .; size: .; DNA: TGTGCCACGCGGCGGAGCAATCAGCCCCAGCATTTT; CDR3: CATRRSNQPQHF
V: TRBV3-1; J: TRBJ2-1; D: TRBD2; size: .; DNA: TGTGCCAGCAGCCTAACTAGCGGGCTAGGCAATGAGCAGTTCTTC; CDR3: CASSLTSGLGNEQFF
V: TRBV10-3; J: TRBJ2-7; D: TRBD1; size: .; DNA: TGTGCCACTACCCGAGGGACAGATTCCTACGAGCAGTACTTC; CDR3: CATTRGTDSYEQYF
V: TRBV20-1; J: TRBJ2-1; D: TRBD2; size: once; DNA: TGCAGTGCAAAGGGAGCGGGAGGCCATTACAATGAGCAGTTCTTC; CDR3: CSAKGAGGHYNEQFF
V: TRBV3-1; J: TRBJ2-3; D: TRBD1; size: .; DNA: TGTGCCAGCAGCCAAGCTGGACAGGGATACACAGATACGCAGTATTTT; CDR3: CASSQAGQGYTDTQYF